This TCR beta chain was identified in a study of blood T cell repertoires in COVID-19 (dated by TCRdb to 2020 to 2022). About the study as a whole: Samples covering the acute and convalescent phases of COVID-19 were provided by collaborators in the United States, Italy and Spain. Nearly every sample came with metadata listing a de-identified subject ID, COVID-19 status, age in years and sex. The samples were drawn from two sources: the first 160 participants of the ongoing ImmuneRACE study, and fewer than 1,500 subjects contributed by 6 global collaborators. Where available, HLA class I and class II types were obtained from metadata supplied by the sample provider rather than from assay-based typing. The material from the prospective study consisted of cDNA or gDNA derived from T cells, B-cell-depleted T cells, or PBMCs. Subjects who had been exposed to COVID-19, were actively infected with it, or had recovered from it provided the deeply sampled blood TCRbeta repertoires that made up the dataset. The repertoires were made available in a free public database intended to serve as a resource for research on the immune response to SARS-CoV-2.

In the case of this clone: There is no known antigen for this receptor. Qualities for individual bases were not recorded, and no much larger clone is one base off.

In Seattle, one collaborating source enrolled patients while the infection was active and tracked those patients longitudinally over the course of disease. Collaborating institutions collected whole blood in K2EDTA tubes following their own protocols. For TCRbeta analysis, collaborators shipped samples as frozen whole blood, isolated PBMCs, or DNA extracted from either of those sample types. General findings and caveats noted by the study authors: Clinical and demographic metadata were provided uncurated, with the amount varying by source and participant.

CDR1 and CDR2 were assigned from the germline V gene (reference sequence) as SEHNR and FQNEAQ. The CDR3 sequence holds 19 residues, the cysteine and phenylalanine included. Of all the DNA, just the CDR3 is kept, 57 bases in frame from base 1. V lost 5 bases and J lost 3 bases, and the count of bases not matched to a germline gene is 17. TCRbeta CDR3 regions were amplified from genomic DNA using the immunoSEQ Assay, a bias-controlled multiplex PCR. The authors processed their data as follows. Within the assay, amplification of reference gene primers was used to estimate how many nucleated cells each sample contained. To quantify the absolute abundance of each unique TCRbeta CDR3 rearrangement, sequence reads were collapsed and filtered. For each sample, productive Simpson clonality was calculated by taking the square root of Simpson's diversity index across productive rearrangements. TCRdb holds this immuneACCESS table with in-frame rearrangements only. Some clones are missing; in checked studies, unresolved V genes explain under half, and the rest has no known cause. V and J calls and clone size follow that table, whereas D and trimming were derived from the DNA. For this sample the table gives 200,000 to 300,000 clones, of which around nine tenths were detected only once. 0.83% of the sample is taken by the ten largest.

The sequenced material came from peripheral blood. This receptor was identified in a man between 25 and 39 years old with COVID-19, enrolled during active disease. Recombination connected TRBV7-9 to TRBJ2-1, with TRBD1 matching 9 junction bases. The DNA sequence reads TGTGCCAGCAGCGCAAATACTCGGGACAGGGCCCCTCTCTACAATGAGCAGTTCTTC. Translation gives CASSANTRDRAPLYNEQFF.